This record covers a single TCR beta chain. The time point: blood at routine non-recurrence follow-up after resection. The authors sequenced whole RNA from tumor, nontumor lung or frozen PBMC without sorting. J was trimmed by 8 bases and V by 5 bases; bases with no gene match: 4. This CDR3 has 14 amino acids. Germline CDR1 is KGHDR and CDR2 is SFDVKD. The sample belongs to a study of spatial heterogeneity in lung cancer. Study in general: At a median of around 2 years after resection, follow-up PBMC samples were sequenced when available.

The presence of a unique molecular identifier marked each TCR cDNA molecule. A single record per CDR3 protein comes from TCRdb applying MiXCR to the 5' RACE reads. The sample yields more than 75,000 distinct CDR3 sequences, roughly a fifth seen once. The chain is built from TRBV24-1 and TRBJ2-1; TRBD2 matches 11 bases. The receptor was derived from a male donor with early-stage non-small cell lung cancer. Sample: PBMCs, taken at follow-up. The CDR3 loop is CATSASGGFDEQFF. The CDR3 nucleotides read TGTGCCACCAGTGCTAGCGGGGGGTTTGATGAGCAGTTCTTC.